This TCR beta chain was captured by sequencing in a study of blood T cell repertoires in COVID-19. The overall study: Samples representing acute and convalescent COVID-19 were sourced from the United States, Italy and Spain. T cells, B-cell-depleted T cells, or PBMCs provided the cDNA or gDNA that served as material.

How the authors handled the data: The assay estimated nucleated cells by amplifying reference gene primers. Repertoires were generated with immunoSEQ multiplex PCR, while TCRdb's copy carries only in-frame clones and drops some. V and J calls plus clone size are reproduced from that table; the DNA served to infer D and trimming. This sample yields some 300,000 clones, of which about nine tenths are seen a single time; roughly a tenth belongs to the top ten. Cohort placement rested on clinical history that participants reported themselves. The CDR3 spans 19 residues. V lost 5 bases and J lost 4; bases outside the gene matches: 12. CDR1 WSHSY and CDR2 SAAADI come from the germline V gene.

This TCR was sampled from a woman aged 40-49 years who had recovered from COVID-19. V usage is TRBV10-2 and J usage is TRBJ2-2; 14 bases are a match to TRBD2. Sequencing was performed on PBMCs or T cells enriched from blood (not recorded which). The CDR3 bases are TGCGCCAGCAGTTTTAGCCTGGGACTAGCGGGGGCAGGCACCGGGGAGCTGTTTTTT. It translates to CASSFSLGLAGAGTGELFF.